This T cell receptor beta chain was sequenced during a study of Graves' ophthalmopathy and Graves' hyperthyroidism. Overall study context: Blood was drawn at initial diagnosis, before any treatment.

The authors amplified TCR beta CDR3 regions from RNA transcripts. First-round RT-PCR with HTBI primers preceded a second-round multiplex PCR. Using its own MiXCR run on the multiplex PCR reads, TCRdb lists one record per CDR3 protein. This table holds hundreds of thousands of distinct CDR3 sequences, approximately 40% found once. Ophthalmopathy donors were characterized by moderate-to-severe activity, CAS of at least 3, NOSPECS of at least 4, and duration under 3 months. This CDR3 has 14 amino acids. V was shortened by 3 bases and J by 6 bases, with 13 bases between the two germline ends. The source material was peripheral blood. J is TRBJ2-3 and V is TRBV12-3 or TRBV12-4; D not certain. The receptor was derived from an adult man with Graves' ophthalmopathy. The CDR3 is CASSFLQPQDTQYF. DNA of the CDR3: TGTGCCAGCAGTTTTTTGCAGCCTCAGGATACGCAGTATTTT.